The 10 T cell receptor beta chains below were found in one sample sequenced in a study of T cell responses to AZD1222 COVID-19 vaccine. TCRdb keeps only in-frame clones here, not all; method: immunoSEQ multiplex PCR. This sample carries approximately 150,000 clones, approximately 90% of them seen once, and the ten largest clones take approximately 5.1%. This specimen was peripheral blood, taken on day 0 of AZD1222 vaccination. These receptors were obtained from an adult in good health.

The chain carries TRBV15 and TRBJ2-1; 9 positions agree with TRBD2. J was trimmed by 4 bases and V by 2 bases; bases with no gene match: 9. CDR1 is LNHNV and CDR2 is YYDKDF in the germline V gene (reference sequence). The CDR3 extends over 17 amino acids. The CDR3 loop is CATSRTSASGIYNEQFF. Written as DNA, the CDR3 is TGTGCCACCAGCAGAACGTCGGCTAGCGGGATATACAATGAGCAGTTCTTC.

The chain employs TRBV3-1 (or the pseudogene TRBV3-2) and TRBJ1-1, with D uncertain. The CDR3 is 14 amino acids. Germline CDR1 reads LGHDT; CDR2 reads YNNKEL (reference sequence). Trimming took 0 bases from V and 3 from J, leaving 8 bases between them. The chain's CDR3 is CASSQEAGDTEAFF. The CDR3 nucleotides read TGTGCCAGCAGCCAAGAGGCCGGGGACACTGAAGCTTTCTTT.

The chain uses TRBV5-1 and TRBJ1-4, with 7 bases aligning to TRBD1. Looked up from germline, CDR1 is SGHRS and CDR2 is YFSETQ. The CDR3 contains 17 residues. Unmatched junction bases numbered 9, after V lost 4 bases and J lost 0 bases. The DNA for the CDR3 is TGCGCCAGCAGCGGGACAGCAAACACCGCAACTAATGAAAAACTGTTTTTT. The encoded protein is CASSGTANTATNEKLFF.

This CDR3 reads CASSKSGGDTQYF. In nucleotides, the CDR3 is TGTGCCAGTAGTAAGTCAGGGGGAGATACGCAGTATTTT. The chain combines TRBV19 with TRBJ2-3; 7 nucleotides agree with TRBD1. This CDR3 has 13 amino acids. In germline, CDR1 is LNHDA, CDR2 SQIVND (reference sequence). V shed 4 bases and J 5 bases; nucleotides not matched to a gene: 3.

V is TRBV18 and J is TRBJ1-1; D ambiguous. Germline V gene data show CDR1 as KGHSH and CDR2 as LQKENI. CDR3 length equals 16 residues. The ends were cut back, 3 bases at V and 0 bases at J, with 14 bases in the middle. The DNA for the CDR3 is TGTGCCAGCTCACCTCGTCAAACGTCCATGAACACTGAAGCTTTCTTT. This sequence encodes CASSPRQTSMNTEAFF.

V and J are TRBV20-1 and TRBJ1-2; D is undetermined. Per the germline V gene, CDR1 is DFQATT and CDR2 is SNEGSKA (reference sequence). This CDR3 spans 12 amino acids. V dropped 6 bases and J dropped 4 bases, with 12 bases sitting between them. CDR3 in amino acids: CSASPTPYGYTF. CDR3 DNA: TGCAGTGCCAGTCCTACCCCCTATGGCTACACCTTC.

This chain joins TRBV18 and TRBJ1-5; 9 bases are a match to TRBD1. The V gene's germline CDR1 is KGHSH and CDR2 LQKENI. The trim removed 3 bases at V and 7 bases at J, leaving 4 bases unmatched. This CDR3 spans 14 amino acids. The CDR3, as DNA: TGTGCCAGCTCACCGCGGACAGGGGACCAGCCCCAGCATTTT. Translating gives CASSPRTGDQPQHF.

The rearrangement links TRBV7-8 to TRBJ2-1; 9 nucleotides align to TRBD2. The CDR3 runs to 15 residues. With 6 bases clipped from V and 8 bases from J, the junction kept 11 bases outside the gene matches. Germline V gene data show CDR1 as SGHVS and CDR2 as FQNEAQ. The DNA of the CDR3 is TGTGCCAGCAGTCTGGGTAGCGGGAGTGTGTATGAGCAGTTCTTC. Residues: CASSLGSGSVYEQFF.

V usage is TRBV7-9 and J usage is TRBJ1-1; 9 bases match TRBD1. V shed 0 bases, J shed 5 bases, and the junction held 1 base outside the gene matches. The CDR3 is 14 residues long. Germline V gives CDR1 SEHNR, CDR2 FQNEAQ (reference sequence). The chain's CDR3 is CASSLAGQGTEAFF. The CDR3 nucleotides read TGTGCCAGCAGCTTAGCTGGACAGGGGACTGAAGCTTTCTTT.

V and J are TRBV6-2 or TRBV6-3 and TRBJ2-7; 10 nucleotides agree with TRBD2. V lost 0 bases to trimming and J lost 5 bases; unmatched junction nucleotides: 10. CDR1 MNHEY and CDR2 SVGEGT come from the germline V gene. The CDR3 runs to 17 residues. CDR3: CASSYSPGGLAFNEQYF. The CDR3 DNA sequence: TGTGCCAGCAGTTACTCGCCTGGGGGACTAGCGTTCAACGAGCAGTACTTC.